This entry describes one TCR beta chain. Its antigen is as yet unknown. This sample is drawn from a study of PD-1 blockade in classical Hodgkin lymphoma. Libraries were prepared by immunoSEQ multiplex PCR; TCRdb keeps only in-frame clonotypes and omits some of them. The table lists 5,200 or so clones, approximately 62% of them singletons. Study-wide points: What caused the repertoire differences, perhaps disease activity or prior therapy, remains undefined. Complete responders had baseline diversity similar to newly diagnosed patients.

V was pared by 5 bases and J by 4 bases, with 4 bases of the junction left unmatched. The CDR3 length is 14 residues. Looked up from germline, CDR1 is SEHNR and CDR2 is FQNEAQ (reference sequence). Time point indicated: cycle 4 day 1 (C4D1), after 5 to 7 weeks of nivolumab. Every single patient, without exception, relapsed after autologous stem cell transplantation, and brentuximab vedotin exposure varied. The investigators isolated CD8+ T cells from thawed PBMCs using magnetic negative selection. Complete response, partial response or progressive disease constituted the best response categories observed.

This TCR was recovered from a human donor with classical Hodgkin lymphoma. The genes are TRBV7-9 and TRBJ2-7, with 11 bases that match TRBD2. Sample: CD8+ T cells from blood, taken before the fourth cycle of nivolumab. As DNA, the CDR3 is TGTGCCAGCAGCCCGACTAGCGGGGTGTACGAGCAGTACTTC. Its translation: CASSPTSGVYEQYF.